These T cell receptor beta chains were read from a single sample in a study of shared clonotypes between healthy human individuals. The repertoire was sequenced with immunoSEQ multiplex PCR; TCRdb's copy has only in-frame clones and lacks some. The sample yields about 2 million clones, just under 95% seen once. The specimen sequenced was naive CD8+ T cells sorted from blood. These TCRs come from a man aged 18 to 29 in good health. CDR3s include the opening cysteine and the closing phenylalanine or tryptophan. D genes are given only for firm matches. Clone size is shown for a subset of rows, as once, few, many or a class of expanded clone.

TRBD1,TRBJ1-1,.,TRBV28,CASSSPRQGYTEAFF,TGTGCCAGCAGTTCCCCGAGACAGGGATATACTGAAGCTTTCTTT
TRBD1,TRBJ1-6,.,TRBV13,CASSSLGTGAYNSPLHF,TGTGCCAGCAGCTCGCTAGGGACAGGGGCCTATAATTCACCCCTCCACTTT
.,TRBJ2-3,.,TRBV9,CASSAISTDTQYF,TGTGCCAGCAGCGCCATTAGCACAGATACGCAGTATTTT
TRBD2,TRBJ2-3,.,TRBV9,CASSGTSGKNTDTQYF,TGTGCCAGCAGCGGGACTAGCGGTAAAAACACAGATACGCAGTATTTT
.,TRBJ1-4,.,TRBV7-8,CASSLLEGNEKLFF,TGTGCCAGCAGCCTCCTAGAGGGGAATGAAAAACTGTTTTTT
TRBD2,TRBJ2-3,.,TRBV9,CASSYTSGHTDTQYF,TGTGCCAGCAGCTATACTAGCGGACACACAGATACGCAGTATTTT
TRBD1,TRBJ2-1,once,TRBV27,CASSSHPGTGGNEQFF,TGTGCCAGCAGTTCTCACCCCGGGACAGGGGGCAATGAGCAGTTCTTC
.,TRBJ2-1,.,TRBV13,CASSSSQGEGEQFF,TGTGCCAGCAGCTCCTCCCAGGGGGAGGGTGAGCAGTTCTTC
.,TRBJ2-1,.,TRBV5-8,CASSLAGGTPSIFDEQFF,TGTGCCAGCAGCTTGGCCGGAGGGACACCGTCCATTTTCGATGAGCAGTTCTTC
.,TRBJ1-1,.,TRBV7-9,CASSLSPANTEAFF,TGTGCCAGCAGCTTAAGCCCTGCCAACACTGAAGCTTTCTTT
.,TRBJ1-1,once,TRBV30,CAWSILNTEAFF,TGTGCCTGGAGCATACTAAACACTGAAGCTTTCTTT
TRBD2,TRBJ2-2,.,TRBV19,CASSSGTSGNAGELFF,TGTGCCAGTAGTAGCGGGACTAGCGGGAACGCCGGGGAGCTGTTTTTT
.,TRBJ2-7,.,TRBV7-9,CASSLGTATYEQYF,TGTGCCAGCAGCCTGGGGACGGCGACCTACGAGCAGTACTTC
TRBD1,TRBJ2-1,.,TRBV5-1,CASSLVLGQAVQFF,TGCGCCAGCAGCTTAGTACTTGGACAGGCTGTGCAGTTCTTC
.,TRBJ1-6,.,TRBV27,CASSLYGSPLHF,TGTGCCAGCAGTTTATACGGTTCACCCCTCCACTTT
TRBD1,TRBJ2-2,.,TRBV7-8,CASSHPGQGAGELFF,TGTGCCAGCAGCCATCCGGGACAGGGGGCTGGGGAGCTGTTTTTT
TRBD2,TRBJ2-1,.,TRBV18,CASSPRVAGEAEQFF,TGTGCCAGCTCACCCCGGGTAGCGGGAGAGGCTGAGCAGTTCTTC
TRBD2,TRBJ2-1,.,TRBV27,CASSLSPSGSTHNEQFF,TGTGCCAGCAGTTTATCGCCTAGCGGGAGTACGCACAATGAGCAGTTCTTC
TRBD1,TRBJ2-3,.,TRBV27,CASAADRVTDTQYF,TGTGCCAGCGCCGCCGACAGGGTCACAGATACGCAGTATTTT
.,TRBJ2-3,.,TRBV7-9,CASSLVLQDPRFDTQYF,TGTGCCAGCAGCTTAGTATTGCAGGACCCCCGGTTCGATACGCAGTATTTT
.,TRBJ1-3,.,TRBV10-2,CASSETPTSGNTIYF,TGCGCCAGCAGTGAGACCCCGACCTCTGGAAACACCATATATTTT
TRBD1,TRBJ1-2,few,TRBV27,CASSLTGNSGYTF,TGTGCCAGCAGCTTGACAGGGAACTCTGGCTACACCTTC
.,TRBJ1-3,.,TRBV6-6,CAIQGLIGNTIYF,TGTGCCATCCAGGGGTTAATTGGAAACACCATATATTTT
.,TRBJ2-7,.,TRBV9,CASSPGSANYEQYF,TGTGCCAGCAGCCCTGGGTCGGCAAACTACGAGCAGTACTTC
.,TRBJ2-7,.,TRBV6-1,CATKRDSYEQYF,TGTGCCACAAAGAGGGACTCCTACGAGCAGTACTTC
TRBD1,TRBJ1-6,.,TRBV4-2,CASSPNEGANSPLHF,TGTGCCAGCAGCCCCAATGAGGGGGCAAATTCACCCCTCCACTTT
.,TRBJ1-5,few,TRBV10-1,CASRTAITVEPQHF,TGCGCCAGCAGGACGGCCATCACCGTTGAGCCCCAGCATTTT
.,TRBJ1-2,.,TRBV4-3,CASSQDQAINYGYTF,TGCGCCAGCAGCCAAGACCAGGCAATCAACTATGGCTACACCTTC
.,TRBJ2-1,.,TRBV30,CAWSRGVSSYNEQFF,TGTGCCTGGAGCAGGGGTGTTAGCTCCTACAATGAGCAGTTCTTC
.,TRBJ2-2,.,TRBV13,CASSFPSGELFF,TGTGCCAGCAGCTTTCCCTCTGGGGAGCTGTTTTTT
TRBD2,TRBJ2-1,.,TRBV5-1,CASSLSEGGSYNEQFF,TGCGCCAGCAGCTTATCAGAGGGAGGGAGTTACAATGAGCAGTTCTTC
.,TRBJ1-1,.,TRBV30,CAWNREMNTEAFF,TGTGCCTGGAATCGCGAGATGAACACTGAAGCTTTCTTT
.,TRBJ2-7,.,TRBV7-8,CASSLDGSTNYEQYF,TGTGCCAGCAGCTTAGATGGGAGTACCAACTACGAGCAGTACTTC
.,TRBJ2-1,.,TRBV13,CASSLRGNEQFF,TGTGCCAGCAGCTTGAGGGGTAATGAGCAGTTCTTC
.,TRBJ2-7,.,TRBV6-6,CASTSGAPYEQYF,TGTGCCAGCACCTCGGGGGCTCCCTACGAGCAGTACTTC
.,TRBJ2-5,.,TRBV5-8,CASSLEQPQETQYF,TGTGCCAGCAGCTTGGAACAGCCCCAAGAGACCCAGTACTTC
TRBD2,TRBJ2-7,once,TRBV27,CASSLAGGPSYEQYF,TGTGCCAGCAGTTTAGCGGGAGGGCCGTCCTACGAGCAGTACTTC
.,TRBJ2-7,.,TRBV4-3,CASSQALGSSYEQYF,TGCGCCAGCAGCCAAGCCCTCGGCAGCTCCTACGAGCAGTACTTC
TRBD1,TRBJ2-2,once,TRBV4-1,CASSQDRRTGITGELFF,TGCGCCAGCAGCCAAGATCGAAGGACAGGGATTACCGGGGAGCTGTTTTTT
TRBD2,TRBJ2-7,.,TRBV7-2,CASSSYGSGTDLDEQYF,TGTGCCAGCAGCTCCTATGGTAGCGGGACCGATCTAGACGAGCAGTACTTC
.,TRBJ1-2,.,TRBV6-1,CASSEWDSNYGYTF,TGTGCCAGCAGTGAGTGGGATTCTAACTATGGCTACACCTTC
.,TRBJ1-1,.,TRBV6-1,CASSDFPGSEAFF,TGTGCCAGCAGTGATTTCCCGGGATCTGAAGCTTTCTTT
.,TRBJ2-7,.,TRBV11-2,CASSPVAGVPYEQYF,TGTGCCAGCAGCCCGGTGGCGGGCGTTCCCTACGAGCAGTACTTC
.,TRBJ2-2,.,TRBV10-1,CASSPSRGGELFF,TGCGCCAGCAGCCCATCGAGGGGCGGGGAGCTGTTTTTT
.,TRBJ2-7,.,TRBV11-2,CASSLSLYEQYF,TGTGCCAGCAGCTTGAGCCTCTACGAGCAGTACTTC
TRBD1,TRBJ1-1,.,TRBV5-1,CASGPGTVMNTEAFF,TGCGCCAGCGGTCCCGGGACAGTCATGAACACTGAAGCTTTCTTT
TRBD1,TRBJ2-1,.,TRBV5-1,CASSPGGQGRPYNEQFF,TGCGCCAGCAGCCCCGGGGGACAGGGGAGGCCCTACAATGAGCAGTTCTTC
.,TRBJ1-1,.,TRBV4-3,CASSQDRAADRNTEAFF,TGCGCCAGCAGCCAAGATCGGGCAGCCGATAGGAACACTGAAGCTTTCTTT
.,TRBJ2-4,.,TRBV7-9,CASSPVGGGAKNIQYF,TGTGCCAGCAGCCCCGTGGGCGGAGGGGCCAAAAACATTCAGTACTTC
.,TRBJ2-7,.,TRBV4-3,CASSQGSGSSYEQYF,TGCGCCAGCAGCCAAGGCTCCGGGAGCTCCTACGAGCAGTACTTC
.,TRBJ1-5,.,TRBV10-3,CAISDSRRDSNQPQHF,TGTGCCATCAGTGACTCTAGAAGGGATAGCAATCAGCCCCAGCATTTT
.,TRBJ2-3,.,TRBV2,CASGEADTDTQYF,TGTGCCAGCGGTGAGGCAGACACAGATACGCAGTATTTT
.,TRBJ2-7,.,TRBV2,CASSPLESSYEQYF,TGTGCCAGCAGCCCCCTCGAAAGCTCCTACGAGCAGTACTTC
.,TRBJ2-7,.,TRBV5-1,CASSFGLSYEQYF,TGCGCCAGCAGCTTTGGCCTCTCCTACGAGCAGTACTTC
.,TRBJ1-4,.,TRBV10-3,CAISESKTTNEKLFF,TGTGCCATCAGTGAGTCGAAAACAACTAATGAAAAACTGTTTTTT
TRBD1,TRBJ1-1,few,TRBV7-9,CASSLGQGMNTEAFF,TGTGCCAGCAGCTTGGGACAGGGGATGAACACTGAAGCTTTCTTT
.,TRBJ2-1,.,TRBV7-9,CASSPPRSGNNYNEQFF,TGTGCCAGCAGCCCGCCGCGTTCAGGGAACAACTACAATGAGCAGTTCTTC
.,TRBJ2-7,.,TRBV19,CASSIAATAYEQYF,TGTGCCAGTAGTATAGCCGCGACAGCCTACGAGCAGTACTTC
TRBD1,TRBJ1-4,.,TRBV19,CASSTRQGGDEKLFF,TGTGCCAGTAGTACCCGACAGGGGGGGGATGAAAAACTGTTTTTT
.,TRBJ1-6,once,TRBV5-4,CASSLAEGVTYNSPLHF,TGTGCCAGCAGCTTGGCCGAAGGCGTCACCTATAATTCACCCCTCCACTTT